The 21 T cell receptor beta chains in this list originate from one sample, sequenced in a study of shared clonotypes between healthy human individuals. TCRdb's table, derived via immunoSEQ multiplex PCR, lists solely in-frame clones and lacks some. This sample has about 490,000 clones, with approximately 82% found just once. Material for sequencing was PBMCs. These receptors came from a woman in her 40s in good health. Some clones in this sample may be carry-over from other donors' samples.

The CDR3 coding sequence is TGTGCCAGCAGCGTAAACGGACCACAGGAGGAAGCTTTCTTT. Translating it yields CASSVNGPQEEAFF. The chain employs TRBV28 and TRBJ1-1; possibly TRBD1 for D (5 bases). Germline V CDR1 and CDR2: MDHEN, SYDVKM. Between the trimmed V and J ends, which lost 6 bases and 8 bases, there was a span of 19 bases. The CDR3 contains 14 residues.

V is TRBV11-2 and J is TRBJ2-7; TRBD2 matches 10 bases. Germline values: CDR1 SGHAT, CDR2 FQNNGV. The CDR3 sequence is 13 residues long. V gave up 7 bases and J gave up 4 bases; unmatched junction bases: 4. The CDR3 DNA is TGTGCCAGCACCCTAGCGGGAGTGTACGAGCAGTACTTC. This gives the protein CASTLAGVYEQYF.

The chain recombines TRBV28 with TRBJ2-6, with no clear D. CDR3 length: 15 residues. CDR1 and CDR2 from the germline V gene are MDHEN and SYDVKM. Trimming removed 4 bases at V and 0 bases at J, with 7 bases between. The CDR3 sequence is CASSSGSSGANVLTF. CDR3 DNA: TGTGCCAGCAGTTCAGGAAGCTCTGGGGCCAACGTCCTGACTTTC.

The sample holds one count of this clone. The gene calls are TRBV7-3 and TRBJ2-6; a possible D gene is TRBD2 (5 bases). The CDR3 covers 17 residues. CDR1 and CDR2 from the germline V gene are SGHTA and FQGTGA. The ends were cut back, 2 bases at V and 0 bases at J, with 11 bases in the middle. The CDR3 sequence: CASSLDRGLSGANVLTF. The CDR3 region has the DNA TGTGCCAGCAGCTTAGATCGAGGGCTCTCTGGGGCCAACGTCCTGACTTTC.

The J gene is TRBJ1-3, the V gene TRBV11-2; TRBD1 is a possible D gene (5 bases). The V gene lost 4 bases and the J gene lost 4 bases, with 11 bases spanning the gap. The CDR3 is made up of 14 amino acids. Germline CDR1 SGHAT, CDR2 FQNNGV. Written as DNA, the CDR3 is TGTGCCAGCAGCTCAACTCGGGGGGGAAACACCATATATTTT. The encoded protein is CASSSTRGGNTIYF. Based on the CDR3 plus reference TRBV11-2 and TRBJ1-3, the full variable domain is EAGVAQSPRYKIIEKRQSVAFWCNPISGHATLYWYQQILGQGPKLLIQFQNNGVVDDSQLPKDRFSAERLKGVDSTLKIQPAKLEDSAVYLCASSSTRGGNTIYFGEGSWLTVV.

J is TRBJ1-1 and V is TRBV19; 8 bases line up with TRBD1. The junction had 9 bases not matched to a gene; V was cut back by 6 bases and J by 3 bases. Germline V gene lookup returns CDR1 LNHDA and CDR2 SQIVND (reference sequence). The CDR3 spans 15 residues. DNA of the CDR3: TGTGCCAGTAGCAGAGGACAGGGAAAGGACACTGAAGCTTTCTTT. Amino acid sequence: CASSRGQGKDTEAFF.

Of note for this clone: This is likely an artifact of a read error, given a far larger clone one base away. At the DNA level, this CDR3 is encoded by other sequences in the same sample as well. The chain has TRBV7-9 and TRBJ1-2, with 10 bases fitting TRBD1. CDR1 and CDR2 (germline): SEHNR, FQNEAQ (reference sequence). CDR3 length equals 17 residues. The V and J ends lost 5 bases and 6 bases, in that order; junction bases with no gene match: 15. The CDR3 sequence is CASSDSGTGVNSDGYTF. The CDR3 nucleotides are TGTGCCAGCAGCGACTCGGGGACAGGGGTCAATAGTGATGGCTACACCTTC. The entire variable domain, with the rest obtained from reference TRBV7-9 and TRBJ1-2, is as follows: DTGVSQNPRHKITKRGQNVTFRCDPISEHNRLYWYRQTLGQGPEFLTYFQNEAQLEKSRLLSDRFSAERPKGSFSTLEIQRTEQGDSAMYLCASSDSGTGVNSDGYTFGSGTRLTVV.

This rearrangement joins TRBV7-2 to TRBJ2-5; 9 bases are a match to TRBD1. The end of the DNA fits TRBJ2-7 better, so the J call may be wrong. The CDR3 contains 14 residues. Germline-derived CDR1 and CDR2 are SGHTA and FQGNSA. DNA for the CDR3: TGTGCCAGCAGCCGTTACAGGGGGCAAGACGAGCAGTACTTC. It encodes CASSRYRGQDEQYF.

The genes are TRBV28 and TRBJ2-1; unclear D gene. Looked up from germline, CDR1 is MDHEN and CDR2 is SYDVKM. V gave up 3 bases and J gave up 0 bases, with 9 bases separating them. This CDR3 spans 15 amino acids. This CDR3 is CASSLVAPSYNEQFF. The CDR3 nucleotides are TGTGCCAGCAGTTTGGTGGCTCCCTCCTACAATGAGCAGTTCTTC.

Turning to this clone: A much larger clonotype is one base distant, so this may be a read error. Additional DNA sequences in this sample encode the identical CDR3. This chain uses TRBV30 with TRBJ2-7; D is undetermined. Looked up from germline, CDR1 is GTSNPN and CDR2 is SVGIG (reference sequence). The CDR3 is 12 residues long. CDR3 sequence: CAWSVGPYEQYF. CDR3 sequence (DNA): TGTGCTTGGAGTGTGGGTCCCTACGAGCAGTACTTC.

On this clone itself: A far more abundant clone sits one base away, making this likely a read error. Other DNA sequences within the sample encode an identical CDR3. The V and J genes are TRBV28 and TRBJ1-3; D not certain. The CDR3 covers 13 residues. V dropped 2 bases and J dropped 10 bases, with 12 bases sitting between them. CDR1 and CDR2 from the germline V gene are MDHEN and SYDVKM. In nucleotides, the CDR3 is TGTGCCAGCAGTTTAAGGCCCTTCGATACCATATATTTT. Translating it yields CASSLRPFDTIYF.

The V and J genes are TRBV27 and TRBJ2-1; D ambiguous. Trimming took 1 base from V and 5 from J, leaving 12 bases between them. Germline CDR1 is MNHEY and CDR2 is SMNVEV (reference sequence). The CDR3 is 15 residues long. DNA of the CDR3: TGTGCCAGCAGTTTATACCCAGAGAGAAACAATGAGCAGTTCTTC. Amino acid sequence: CASSLYPERNNEQFF.

The table lists this clone with many counts. The chain employs TRBV4-2 and TRBJ1-1; 8 bases agree with TRBD1. This CDR3 is built from 16 residues. J gave up 3 bases and V 4 bases, and 10 bases lay outside the gene matches. Germline V gives CDR1 LGHNA, CDR2 YNFKEQ. The CDR3 sequence is CASSPWTGIADTEAFF. Written as DNA, the CDR3 is TGTGCCAGCAGCCCGTGGACAGGGATTGCGGACACTGAAGCTTTCTTT.

The chain combines TRBV12-5 with TRBJ2-7; 12 bases map to TRBD1. V shed 4 bases, J shed 5 bases, and the junction held 15 bases outside the gene matches. Germline-derived CDR1 and CDR2 are LGHNT and FRNRAP. The CDR3 extends over 18 amino acids. The CDR3 reads CASGSLASGQGAVHEQYF. In DNA form, the CDR3 reads TGTGCTAGTGGTTCCCTAGCGTCGGGACAGGGGGCGGTCCACGAGCAGTACTTC.

There are a few counts of this clone. CDR3 residues: CASSASGRALNEQFF. CDR3 bases: TGCGCCAGCAGCGCTAGCGGGAGGGCCCTCAATGAGCAGTTCTTC. This chain connects TRBV10-2 to TRBJ2-1, with TRBD2 identical over 12 bases. CDR1 is WSHSY and CDR2 is SAAADI in the germline V gene. The junction had 6 bases not matched to a gene; V was cut back by 6 bases and J by 6 bases. This CDR3 region has 15 residues.

The chain carries TRBV19 and TRBJ1-5; TRBD1 matches 9 bases. J was trimmed by 2 bases and V by 8 bases; bases with no gene match: 7. The germline V gene encodes CDR1 LNHDA and CDR2 SQIVND (reference sequence). The CDR3 sequence is 15 residues long. The CDR3 DNA reads as TGTGCCAGTTCACAGGGGGCAGGGGGCAATCAGCCCCAGCATTTT. Protein sequence: CASSQGAGGNQPQHF.

The chain recombines TRBV28 with TRBJ1-4; weak D call: TRBD1 (6 bases). V lost 6 bases to trimming and J lost 7 bases, with 18 bases between them. Germline assignment: CDR1 MDHEN and CDR2 SYDVKM. The CDR3 spans 15 residues. The CDR3 region is CASSDGTPWGEKLFF. CDR3 DNA: TGTGCCAGCAGCGATGGGACACCCTGGGGTGAAAAACTGTTTTTT.

The chain carries TRBV7-9 and TRBJ2-5; D may be TRBD2 (5 bases). Looked up from germline, CDR1 is SEHNR and CDR2 is FQNEAQ (reference sequence). Trimming removed 3 bases at V and 3 bases at J, with 14 bases between. The length of the CDR3 is 15 residues. As DNA, the CDR3 is TGTGCCAGCAGCTTGAGACGAGCGGAGGAAGAGACCCAGTACTTC. Translation: CASSLRRAEEETQYF.

The chain links TRBV19 to TRBJ1-5; the D is unclear. This CDR3 is 13 amino acids long. Germline lookup yields CDR1 LNHDA and CDR2 SQIVND (reference sequence). Trimming cost V 4 bases and J 4 bases, with 8 bases left between them. CDR3 nucleotides: TGTGCCAGTAGTACTCACCCAAATCAGCCCCAGCATTTT. Protein: CASSTHPNQPQHF.

With respect to this clone: The identical CDR3 is also encoded by other nucleotide sequences in the sample. The gene calls are TRBV30 and TRBJ1-5, with D maybe TRBD1 (5 bases). Per germline, CDR1 GTSNPN and CDR2 SVGIG (reference sequence). V lost 4 bases to trimming and J lost 4 bases, with 11 bases between them. The CDR3 has 13 amino acids. This CDR3 is CAWTGGGNQPQHF. The CDR3 DNA follows: TGTGCCTGGACCGGGGGGGGGAATCAGCCCCAGCATTTT.

The chain links TRBV5-4 to TRBJ1-1; a weak D match, TRBD1 (6 bases). V was pared by 3 bases and J by 4 bases, with 10 bases between. Germline V gene lookup returns CDR1 SGHNT and CDR2 YYREEE (reference sequence). The CDR3 runs to 13 residues. The CDR3, as DNA: TGTGCCAGCAGCTCACAGGGTGCCACTGAAGCTTTCTTT. Protein: CASSSQGATEAFF.